Each of the 26 T cell receptor beta chains below was sequenced from the same sample in a study of blood T cells in healthy people across ages. Next came a second PCR, run for about 6 to 12 cycles, which used a sample-barcoded 5' primer along with a J-beta primer mix. One entry per CDR3 protein results from TCRdb running MiXCR on the 5' RACE reads. The table lists roughly 900,000 distinct CDR3 sequences, 29% of them singletons. Material: blood. All receptors derive from a woman of 80 years or more in good health.

Concerning this clonotype itself: Just one base apart from a much larger clone, this may be a read error. The chain is built from TRBV6-2 or TRBV6-3 and TRBJ2-5; no firm D call. The CDR3 is 17 residues long. Trimming removed 4 bases from V and 2 bases from J, with 20 bases in between. Germline V gives CDR1 MNHEY, CDR2 SVGEGT. CDR3 nucleotides: TGTGCCAGCAGTTGCTCGGGTTTAAGGCTCAGACAAGAGACCCAGTACTTC. It codes for CASSCSGLRLRQETQYF.

The V and J genes are TRBV6-2 or TRBV6-3 and TRBJ2-2; D gene ambiguous. The CDR3 is 15 residues long. V dropped 2 bases and J dropped 6 bases, with 13 bases sitting between them. Germline V gives CDR1 MNHEY, CDR2 SVGEGT. The CDR3 nucleotides read TGTGCCAGCAGTTACGATTTAATTAACGCCGGGGAGCTGTTTTTT. Translated: CASSYDLINAGELFF.

This rearrangement joins TRBV6-5 to TRBJ2-2; the match to TRBD1 covers 10 bases. The trim removed 6 bases at V and 6 bases at J, leaving 7 bases unmatched. Germline CDR1 reads MNHEY; CDR2 reads SVGAGI. This CDR3 region has 15 residues. CDR3 in DNA: TGTGCCAGCAGAAGTACCGGGACAGGGGCCGGGGAGCTGTTTTTT. Translation: CASRSTGTGAGELFF.

This clonotype was detected only a few times. This sequence joins TRBV24-1 and TRBJ2-3; 7 bases are shared with TRBD2. V lost 3 bases and J lost 6; bases outside the gene matches: 8. Germline assignment: CDR1 KGHDR and CDR2 SFDVKD. The CDR3 runs 15 residues. The CDR3 sequence is CATSDRGGVRDTQYF. The CDR3 DNA reads as TGTGCCACCAGTGATCGTGGGGGGGTGCGTGATACGCAGTATTTT.

On this clonotype itself: The junction and the germline gene differ at one end; a read error may be behind it. The rearrangement joins TRBV5-1 to TRBJ1-5; 7 nucleotides line up with TRBD1. Germline values: CDR1 SGHRS, CDR2 YFSETQ. This CDR3 comprises 15 residues. CDR3 in DNA: TGCGCCAGCAGCTCGGACAGGTATAGCGATCAGCCCCAGCATTTT. The encoded protein is CASSSDRYSDQPQHF.

This clonotype occurred many times. This chain joins TRBV5-1 and TRBJ2-3; the match to TRBD1 covers 10 bases. The CDR3 runs 16 residues. V lost 4 bases to trimming and J lost 3 bases; unmatched junction nucleotides: 8. Germline CDR1 SGHRS, CDR2 YFSETQ. CDR3 nucleotides: TGCGCCAGCAGCCTCGTGACAGGGGGCATTACAGATACGCAGTATTTT. Residues: CASSLVTGGITDTQYF. Supplemented by reference TRBV5-1 and TRBJ2-3, the full variable domain reads KAGVTQTPRYLIKTRGQQVTLSCSPISGHRSVSWYQQTPGQGLQFLFEYFSETQRNKGNFPGRFSGRQFSNSRSEMNVSTLELGDSALYLCASSLVTGGITDTQYFGPGTRLTVL.

V and J are TRBV9 and TRBJ2-7; 8 bases are a match to TRBD2. The DNA end is more similar to TRBJ2-5, so the J call may be wrong. The CDR3 spans 16 residues. Germline V gene sequence: CDR1 SGDLS, CDR2 YYNGEE. CDR3: CASSGQHRGGSRTQYF. The CDR3, as DNA: TGTGCCAGCAGCGGTCAACATCGGGGGGGCTCTCGGACCCAGTACTTC.

The genes are TRBV7-2 and TRBJ2-1; D possibly corresponds to TRBD2 (5 bases). The CDR3 has 15 residues. Between the trimmed V and J ends, which lost 8 bases and 1 base, there was a span of 15 bases. Germline V gives CDR1 SGHTA, CDR2 FQGNSA. DNA for the CDR3: TGTGCCAGCTCCACGAGGGCTGTATCCTACAATGAGCAGTTCTTC. Protein product: CASSTRAVSYNEQFF.

Turning to this clonotype: Being one base from a much bigger clone, this may be a read error. The V gene is TRBV7-2, the J gene TRBJ2-5, with TRBD1 matching over 8 bases. The junction had 7 bases not matched to a gene; V was cut back by 1 base and J by 6 bases. The CDR3 has 15 amino acids. Germline V gives CDR1 SGHTA, CDR2 FQGNSA. CDR3 loop: CASSLDSGGRKTQYF. The CDR3 bases are TGTGCCAGCAGCTTAGATTCAGGGGGCAGAAAGACCCAGTACTTC.

V gene TRBV6-1 combines with J gene TRBJ2-4; TRBD1 is a possible D gene (6 bases). The closer fit of TRBJ2-7 to the DNA end suggests the J call may be wrong. CDR1 and CDR2 from the germline V gene are MNHNS and SASEGT. There are 15 residues in the CDR3. The CDR3 coding sequence is TGTGCCAGCAGTGCGGCCGAGACAGGAGTCTACGAGCAGTACTTC. Its translation is CASSAAETGVYEQYF.

In the case of this clonotype: A much larger clone lies a single base off, so this may be a read error. The chain uses TRBV14 and TRBJ2-5; unclear D gene. The CDR3 consists of 16 residues. CDR1 is SGHDN, CDR2 FVKESK, per germline. Between the trimmed V and J ends, which lost 4 bases and 11 bases, there was a span of 26 bases. The CDR3 loop reads CASSRPEARAVNEQYF. CDR3 bases: TGTGCCAGCAGCCGCCCGGAAGCCCGAGCCGTCAATGAGCAGTACTTC.

This clonotype was counted ten times or more. The chain joins TRBV21-1 to TRBJ1-2; TRBD1, the table's D call, was not compared with the DNA. TRBV21-1 corresponds to a pseudogene. The CDR3 length is 15 residues. The CDR3 coding sequence is TGTGCCAGCAGCAAAGCCGCGGGGCCAAACTATGGCTACACCTTC. The encoded protein is CASSKAAGPNYGYTF.

This clonotype occurred a few times. The V and J genes are TRBV21-1 and TRBJ2-3; the D call in the table, TRBD2, was not verified against the DNA. TRBV21-1 is shown as a pseudogene. The CDR3 is 16 amino acids. CDR3 in amino acids: CASSKRRGEGTDTQYF. CDR3 in DNA: TGTGCCAGCAGCAAACGGCGGGGGGAAGGCACAGATACGCAGTATTTT.

This clonotype was found many times. The V gene is TRBV2, the J gene TRBJ2-1; TRBD2 agrees at 13 bases. J was trimmed by 4 bases and V by 4 bases; bases with no gene match: 4. The germline CDR1 and CDR2 sequences are SNHLY and FYNNEI. The CDR3 sequence is 16 residues long. This CDR3 reads CASSVTSGGAYNEQFF. The CDR3 DNA reads as TGTGCCAGCAGTGTAACTAGCGGGGGGGCATACAATGAGCAGTTCTTC.

This clonotype was counted a few times. The genes are TRBV7-2 and TRBJ2-5; D is unresolved. CDR3 length: 14 amino acids. Deletions cut 7 bases from V and 5 bases from J, with 17 bases between. Germline assignment: CDR1 SGHTA and CDR2 FQGNSA. CDR3 coding DNA: TGTGCCAGCACTGTGGGTCCGGGTCCGGAGACCCAGTACTTC. Translation gives CASTVGPGPETQYF.

Ten or more counts support this clonotype. For the CDR3, the DNA is TGTGCCATCAGTGAGGCGGGGGGAGACGAGCAGTACTTC. Protein sequence: CAISEAGGDEQYF. The chain uses TRBV10-3 and TRBJ2-7; 8 positions match TRBD2. Per germline, CDR1 ENHRY and CDR2 SYGVKD. V lost 2 bases and J lost 5; bases outside the gene matches: 2. This CDR3 contains 13 residues.

The J gene is TRBJ2-7, the V gene TRBV24-1, with a tentative D call TRBD1 (6 bases). CDR1 and CDR2 (germline): KGHDR, SFDVKD. Trimming removed 4 bases at V and 3 bases at J, with 18 bases between. The CDR3 covers 16 residues. In DNA form, the CDR3 reads TGTGCCACCAGTGACCCCAACAGGGTGCGGAGCTACGAGCAGTACTTC. Translated, it gives CATSDPNRVRSYEQYF.

The genes are TRBV7-2 and TRBJ2-7; 9 nucleotides match TRBD2. Germline V gene lookup returns CDR1 SGHTA and CDR2 FQGNSA. The V segment lost 4 bases and the J segment 0 bases; nucleotides outside the gene matches: 4. There are 15 residues in the CDR3. The CDR3: CASSSRLAASYEQYF. CDR3 DNA sequence: TGTGCCAGCAGCTCCAGACTAGCGGCCTCCTACGAGCAGTACTTC.

This clonotype occurred many times. The chain joins TRBV6-2 or TRBV6-3 to TRBJ2-1; 8 nucleotides line up with TRBD2. This CDR3 has 17 residues. From germline, CDR1 is MNHEY and CDR2 SVGEGT. V lost 2 bases to trimming and J lost 3 bases; unmatched junction nucleotides: 9. CDR3 residues: CASSYSPPGGLYNEQFF. The DNA of the CDR3 is TGTGCCAGCAGTTACAGTCCACCGGGGGGGCTCTACAATGAGCAGTTCTTC.

This clonotype was detected ten times or more. This sequence joins TRBV5-1 and TRBJ2-5; 13 positions match TRBD2. V lost 1 base, J lost 4 bases, and 1 base stayed unmatched. The germline gives CDR1 SGHRS, CDR2 YFSETQ. The CDR3 has 15 residues. The CDR3 loop is CASSLTSGRGETQYF. CDR3 DNA sequence: TGCGCCAGCAGCTTGACTAGCGGGAGGGGAGAGACCCAGTACTTC.

The rearrangement joins TRBV6-5 to TRBJ2-2; D gene uncertain. V was trimmed by 1 base and J by 1 base, leaving 7 bases between them. Per the germline V gene, CDR1 is MNHEY and CDR2 is SVGAGI. The CDR3 is 15 residues long. CDR3 protein: CASSYFPQNTGELFF. The CDR3 DNA sequence: TGTGCCAGCAGTTACTTTCCACAGAACACCGGGGAGCTGTTTTTT.

This clonotype has a count of ten or more. CDR3 nucleotide sequence: TGTGCCAGCAGTTATCGGGCCTCTAATGAAAAACTGTTTTTT. Protein product: CASSYRASNEKLFF. The chain has TRBV6-2 or TRBV6-3 and TRBJ1-4; no clear D. From germline, CDR1 is MNHEY and CDR2 SVGEGT. The CDR3 loop spans 14 amino acids. V shed 3 bases and J shed 3 bases, with 8 bases lying between them.

This clonotype was observed a few times. The J gene is TRBJ2-7, the V gene TRBV28; a weak D match, TRBD1 (6 bases). Between the trimmed V and J ends, which lost 10 bases and 2 bases, there was a span of 15 bases. The CDR3 spans 13 residues. Germline CDR1 reads MDHEN; CDR2 reads SYDVKM. CDR3 amino acids: CATLDSRTYEQYF. CDR3 sequence (DNA): TGTGCCACCCTGGACAGTAGGACCTACGAGCAGTACTTC. The variable domain in full, completed from reference TRBV28 and TRBJ2-7, reads DVKVTQSSRYLVKRTGEKVFLECVQDMDHENMFWYRQDPGLGLRLIYFSYDVKMKEKGDIPEGYSVSREKKERFSLILESASTNQTSMYLCATLDSRTYEQYFGPGTRLTVT.

In the case of this clonotype: A read error is possible here, since a much larger clone lies one base away. The chain links TRBV14 to TRBJ2-1, with D possibly being TRBD2 (6 bases). CDR3 size: 16 residues. The V gene's germline CDR1 is SGHDN and CDR2 FVKESK. DNA for the CDR3: TGTGCCAGCAGGCAAGTGGGCGGGGTAGCCTACAATGAGCAGTTCTTC. It is translated as CASRQVGGVAYNEQFF.

The gene calls are TRBV11-3 and TRBJ2-7; D unresolved. The V gene lost 2 bases and the J gene lost 6 bases, with 11 bases spanning the gap. The length of the CDR3 is 13 residues. In germline, CDR1 is SGHNT, CDR2 YENEEA. CDR3 nucleotide sequence: TGTGCCAGCAGCTTAACGGGCTCGGGCGAGCAGTACTTC. Residues: CASSLTGSGEQYF.

Concerning this clonotype itself: This may be a read error: a much more frequent sequence differs by one nucleotide. The chain links TRBV20-1 to TRBJ2-7; the match to TRBD1 covers 9 bases. CDR1 DFQATT and CDR2 SNEGSKA come from the germline V gene (reference sequence). The CDR3 length is 14 residues. The CDR3 coding sequence is TGCTGTGCTCCAAACCGGGACAGGGTCTACGAGCAGTACTTC. As protein: CCAPNRDRVYEQYF.